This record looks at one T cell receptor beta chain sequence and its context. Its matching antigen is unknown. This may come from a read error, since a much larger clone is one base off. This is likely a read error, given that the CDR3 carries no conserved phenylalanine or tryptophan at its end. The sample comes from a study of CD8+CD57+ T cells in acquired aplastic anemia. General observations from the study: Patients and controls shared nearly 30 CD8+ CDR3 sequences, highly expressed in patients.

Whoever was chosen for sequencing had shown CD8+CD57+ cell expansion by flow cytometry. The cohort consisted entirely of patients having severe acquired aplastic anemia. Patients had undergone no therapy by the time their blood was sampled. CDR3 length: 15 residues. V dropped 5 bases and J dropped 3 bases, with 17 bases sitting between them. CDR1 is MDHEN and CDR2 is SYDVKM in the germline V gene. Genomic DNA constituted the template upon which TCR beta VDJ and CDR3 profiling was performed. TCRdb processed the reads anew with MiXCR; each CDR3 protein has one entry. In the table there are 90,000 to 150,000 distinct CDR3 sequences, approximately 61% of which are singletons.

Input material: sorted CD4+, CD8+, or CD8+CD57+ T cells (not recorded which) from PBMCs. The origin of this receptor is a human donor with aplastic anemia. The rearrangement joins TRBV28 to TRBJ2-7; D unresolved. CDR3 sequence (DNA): TGTGCCAGCAGTCCCCAGGAGACATTAGACTACGAGCAGTACTCC. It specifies CASSPQETLDYEQYS.